This is a list of T cell receptor beta chains from one sample in a study of cytomegalovirus exposure and HLA in healthy donors. Clones were sequenced by immunoSEQ multiplex PCR, and TCRdb holds only the in-frame ones, with some missing. Of fewer than 85,000 clones listed, 78% were seen once; the top ten hold under 6%. The sample was PBMCs. The receptors come from a man in his late teens or twenties in good health and CMV-seropositive. Each CDR3 is given with its conserved first and last residue. A D gene is named only where the DNA matches it firmly. Part of the rows lack a size; the others show once, few, many or a class for expanded clones.

D: -
length: 15
V: TRBV7-2
size: -
J: TRBJ2-7
DNA: TGTGCCAGCAGCTTAGCGCCTGGGAGTCTGTACGAGCAGTACTTC
CDR3: CASSLAPGSLYEQYF

D: TRBD1
length: 15
V: TRBV6-1
size: -
J: TRBJ1-4
DNA: TGTGCCAGCAGTGAAGGAGACAGGGTGGATGAAAAACTGTTTTTT
CDR3: CASSEGDRVDEKLFF

D: TRBD1
length: 14
V: TRBV6-6
size: -
J: TRBJ2-1
DNA: TGTGCCAGCAGTTGGACAGGGGCCATCGATGAGCAGTTCTTC
CDR3: CASSWTGAIDEQFF

D: -
length: 13
V: TRBV19
size: -
J: TRBJ1-2
DNA: TGTGCCAGTTCTCCCGGTGGAGGGTTGGGCTACACCTTC
CDR3: CASSPGGGLGYTF

D: TRBD2
length: 15
V: TRBV6-5
size: -
J: TRBJ2-7
DNA: TGTGCCAGCAGGACTAGCGGGAAATCCGTCCACGAGCAGTACTTC
CDR3: CASRTSGKSVHEQYF

D: -
length: 10
V: TRBV29-1
size: -
J: TRBJ1-2
DNA: TGCAGCGTTCAACTCGGGGGCTACACCTTC
CDR3: CSVQLGGYTF

D: -
length: 14
V: TRBV5-1
size: -
J: TRBJ2-3
DNA: TGCGCCAGCGCCCGGGACTTTAGCACAGATACGCAGTATTTT
CDR3: CASARDFSTDTQYF

D: -
length: 13
V: TRBV6-5
size: -
J: TRBJ2-3
DNA: TGTGCCAGCACGCAACTGCGCACAGATACGCAGTATTTT
CDR3: CASTQLRTDTQYF

D: -
length: 14
V: TRBV28
size: -
J: TRBJ1-1
DNA: TGTGCCAGCACCTTGCCTGGGTTTCGGGAACGGGCTTTCTTT
CDR3: CASTLPGFRERAFF

D: TRBD1
length: 13
V: TRBV10-2
size: -
J: TRBJ2-3
DNA: TGCGCCGCTGGGGGACAGTACACAGATACGCAGTATTTT
CDR3: CAAGGQYTDTQYF

D: TRBD2
length: 17
V: TRBV4-1
size: -
J: TRBJ2-3
DNA: TGCGCCAGCAGCCAAATCGGAAGGGACCGGGGGGGAGATACGCAGTATTTT
CDR3: CASSQIGRDRGGDTQYF

D: TRBD2
length: 15
V: TRBV6-6
size: -
J: TRBJ2-1
DNA: TGTGCCAGCAGTTACGGGGAGGGCCCCGACAATGAGCAGTTCTTC
CDR3: CASSYGEGPDNEQFF

D: -
length: 15
V: TRBV11-3
size: -
J: TRBJ2-3
DNA: TGTGCCAGCAGCTCCCGGTCGGACAGGGAGGGCGCGCAGTATTTT
CDR3: CASSSRSDREGAQYF

D: TRBD1
length: 15
V: TRBV15
size: -
J: TRBJ2-1
DNA: TGTGCCACCACCACCGGGACAGGGCCCTACAATGAGCAGTTCTTC
CDR3: CATTTGTGPYNEQFF

D: TRBD2
length: 18
V: TRBV7-8
size: -
J: TRBJ2-7
DNA: TGTGCCAGCAGCTTAGCGGTCCTAGCGGGAGGGGGAACCTACGAGCAGTACTTC
CDR3: CASSLAVLAGGGTYEQYF

D: TRBD2
length: 14
V: TRBV27
size: few
J: TRBJ2-7
DNA: TGTGCCAGCAGTTTTAATAGCGGGACCCACGAGCAGTACTTC
CDR3: CASSFNSGTHEQYF

D: TRBD1
length: 15
V: TRBV7-8
size: -
J: TRBJ1-2
DNA: TGTGCCAGCAGCTGGCCAGGGGGCGGTAACTATGGCTACACCTTC
CDR3: CASSWPGGGNYGYTF

D: -
length: 19
V: TRBV14
size: -
J: TRBJ1-1
DNA: TGTGCCAGCAGCCAAGATGCGCCATTTAGTTTTGGGACTGACTATGAAGCTTTCTTT
CDR3: CASSQDAPFSFGTDYEAFF

D: -
length: 16
V: TRBV18
size: -
J: TRBJ2-1
DNA: TGTGCCAGCTCACCACTTACAGGGATGTCCTACAATGAGCAGTTCTTC
CDR3: CASSPLTGMSYNEQFF

D: TRBD2
length: 15
V: TRBV6-5
size: -
J: TRBJ2-2
DNA: TGTGCCAGCGGAAGAGCGGGGGCTAACACCGGGGAGCTGTTTTTT
CDR3: CASGRAGANTGELFF

D: -
length: 14
V: TRBV7-3
size: -
J: TRBJ2-5
DNA: TGTGCCAGCAGCTTAAACCCCAGGGCCGAGACCCAGTACTTC
CDR3: CASSLNPRAETQYF

D: -
length: 13
V: TRBV6-1
size: -
J: TRBJ1-5
DNA: TGTGCCAGCATAGGGGTTCACAATCAGCCCCAGCATTTT
CDR3: CASIGVHNQPQHF

D: -
length: 14
V: TRBV7-2
size: -
J: TRBJ1-2
DNA: TGTGCCAGCAGCTTAGAACAGACTAACTATGGCTACACCTTC
CDR3: CASSLEQTNYGYTF

D: -
length: 11
V: TRBV27
size: -
J: TRBJ1-1
DNA: TGTGCCATCGAGGGGGACGGGGAAGCTTTCTTT
CDR3: CAIEGDGEAFF

D: -
length: 12
V: TRBV9
size: -
J: TRBJ1-4
DNA: TGTGCCAGCAGCCCCATACGGGGAAAACTGTTTTTT
CDR3: CASSPIRGKLFF

D: -
length: 14
V: TRBV6-1
size: -
J: TRBJ1-2
DNA: TGTGCCAGCAGTGAAATAGGAGGGAACTATGGCTACACCTTC
CDR3: CASSEIGGNYGYTF

D: -
length: 15
V: TRBV9
size: -
J: TRBJ1-5
DNA: TGTGCCAGCAGCGTAGGCAGGGCTTTCGATGAGCCCCAGCATTTT
CDR3: CASSVGRAFDEPQHF

D: TRBD1
length: 14
V: TRBV6-1
size: few
J: TRBJ1-4
DNA: TGTGCCAGCACCCTACAGGGGGCGAATGAAAAACTGTTTTTT
CDR3: CASTLQGANEKLFF

D: -
length: 15
V: TRBV5-4
size: -
J: TRBJ1-3
DNA: TGTGCCAGCAGCTTCCCAGGGGAATCTGGAAACACCATATATTTT
CDR3: CASSFPGESGNTIYF

D: TRBD1
length: 13
V: TRBV19
size: -
J: TRBJ1-1
DNA: TGTGCCAGTAGAACTCAGGGGGCTAGTGAAGCTTTCTTT
CDR3: CASRTQGASEAFF

D: -
length: 13
V: TRBV19
size: -
J: TRBJ1-2
DNA: TGTGCCAGTTGTCTGACAGGCGACTATGGCTACACCTTC
CDR3: CASCLTGDYGYTF

D: -
length: 14
V: TRBV6-1
size: -
J: TRBJ2-7
DNA: TGTGCCAGCAGTGAAGGAGTGAATGACTACGAGCAGTACTTC
CDR3: CASSEGVNDYEQYF

D: TRBD1
length: 14
V: TRBV10-1
size: -
J: TRBJ2-5
DNA: TGCGCCAGCAGTGATGACAGGGTTCGGGAGACCCAGTACTTC
CDR3: CASSDDRVRETQYF